One and the same sample provided the 2 T cell receptor beta chains below, sequenced in a study of shared clonotypes between healthy human individuals. Clones were read by immunoSEQ multiplex PCR, and TCRdb kept only the in-frame ones, dropping some. The table includes approximately 2.5 million clones, roughly 92% detected once. The material sequenced was naive CD4+ T cells sorted from blood. Subset indicated: CD45RA+ positively selected. All receptors come from a man between 18 and 35 years old in good health.

The J gene is TRBJ1-4, the V gene TRBV19; 9 nucleotides match TRBD1. The junction had 4 bases not matched to a gene; V was cut back by 4 bases and J by 7 bases. The CDR3 sequence is 14 residues long. Germline CDR1 is LNHDA and CDR2 is SQIVND (reference sequence). The CDR3 bases are TGTGCCAGTAGTACCCGGACAGGGGTTGAAAAACTGTTTTTT. Translation gives CASSTRTGVEKLFF.

This clone was observed once. The chain is built from TRBV6-8 and TRBJ2-4; TRBD2 matches at 12 bases. Germline CDR1 MNHGY, CDR2 SAAAGT. CDR3 length equals 18 residues. V lost 1 base, J lost 5 bases, and 9 bases stayed unmatched. The DNA of the CDR3 is TGTGCCAGCAGTTACTTCCCTAGCGGGAGGGCCTCGGAAAACATTCAGTACTTC. Protein sequence: CASSYFPSGRASENIQYF.